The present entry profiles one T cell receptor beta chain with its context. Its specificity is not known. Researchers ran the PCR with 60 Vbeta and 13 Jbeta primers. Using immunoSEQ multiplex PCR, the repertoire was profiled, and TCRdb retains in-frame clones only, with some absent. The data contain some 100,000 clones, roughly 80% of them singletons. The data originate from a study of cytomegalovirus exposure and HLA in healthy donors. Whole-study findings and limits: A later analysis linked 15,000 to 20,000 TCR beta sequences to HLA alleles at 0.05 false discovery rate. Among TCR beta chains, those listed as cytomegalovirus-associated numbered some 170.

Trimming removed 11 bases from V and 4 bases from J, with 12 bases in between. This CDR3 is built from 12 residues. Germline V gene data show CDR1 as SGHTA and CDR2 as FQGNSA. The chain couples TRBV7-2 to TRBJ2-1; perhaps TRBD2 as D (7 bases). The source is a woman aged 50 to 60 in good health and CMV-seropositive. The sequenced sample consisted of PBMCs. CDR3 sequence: CAGGGEYNEQFF. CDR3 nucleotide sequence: TGTGCCGGGGGGGGCGAGTACAATGAGCAGTTCTTC.